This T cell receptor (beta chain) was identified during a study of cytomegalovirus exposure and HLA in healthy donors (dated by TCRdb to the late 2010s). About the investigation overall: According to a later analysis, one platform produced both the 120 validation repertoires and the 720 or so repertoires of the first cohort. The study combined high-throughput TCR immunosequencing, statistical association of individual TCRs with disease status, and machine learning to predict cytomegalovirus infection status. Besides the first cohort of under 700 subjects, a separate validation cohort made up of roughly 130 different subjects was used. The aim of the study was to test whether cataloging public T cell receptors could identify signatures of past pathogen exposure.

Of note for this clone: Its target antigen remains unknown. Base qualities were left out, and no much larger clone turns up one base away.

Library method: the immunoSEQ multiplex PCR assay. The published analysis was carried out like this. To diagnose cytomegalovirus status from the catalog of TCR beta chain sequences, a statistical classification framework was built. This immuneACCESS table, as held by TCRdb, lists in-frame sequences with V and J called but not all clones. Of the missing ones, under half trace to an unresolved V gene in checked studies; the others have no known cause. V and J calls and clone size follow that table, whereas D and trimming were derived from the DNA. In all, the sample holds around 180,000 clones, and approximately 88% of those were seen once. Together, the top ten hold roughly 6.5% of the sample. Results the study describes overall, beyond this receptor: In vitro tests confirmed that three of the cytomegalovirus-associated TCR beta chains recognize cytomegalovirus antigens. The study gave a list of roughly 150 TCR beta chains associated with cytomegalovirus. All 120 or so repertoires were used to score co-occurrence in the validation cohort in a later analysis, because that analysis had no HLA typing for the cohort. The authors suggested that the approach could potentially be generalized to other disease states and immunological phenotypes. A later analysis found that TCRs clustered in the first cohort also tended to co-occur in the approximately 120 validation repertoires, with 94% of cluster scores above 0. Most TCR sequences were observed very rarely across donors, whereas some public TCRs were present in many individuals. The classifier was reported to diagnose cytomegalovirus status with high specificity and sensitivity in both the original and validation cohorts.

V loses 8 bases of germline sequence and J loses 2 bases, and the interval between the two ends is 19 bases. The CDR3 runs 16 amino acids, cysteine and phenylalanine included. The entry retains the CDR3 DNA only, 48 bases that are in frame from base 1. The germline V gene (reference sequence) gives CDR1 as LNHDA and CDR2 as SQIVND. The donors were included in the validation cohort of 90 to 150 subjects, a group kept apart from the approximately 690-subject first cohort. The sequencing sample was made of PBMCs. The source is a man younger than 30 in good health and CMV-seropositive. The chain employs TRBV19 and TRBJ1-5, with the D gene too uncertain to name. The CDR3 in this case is CASLRSNPGGNQPQHF. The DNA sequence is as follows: TGTGCCAGTCTGCGATCGAACCCCGGGGGCAATCAGCCCCAGCATTTT.